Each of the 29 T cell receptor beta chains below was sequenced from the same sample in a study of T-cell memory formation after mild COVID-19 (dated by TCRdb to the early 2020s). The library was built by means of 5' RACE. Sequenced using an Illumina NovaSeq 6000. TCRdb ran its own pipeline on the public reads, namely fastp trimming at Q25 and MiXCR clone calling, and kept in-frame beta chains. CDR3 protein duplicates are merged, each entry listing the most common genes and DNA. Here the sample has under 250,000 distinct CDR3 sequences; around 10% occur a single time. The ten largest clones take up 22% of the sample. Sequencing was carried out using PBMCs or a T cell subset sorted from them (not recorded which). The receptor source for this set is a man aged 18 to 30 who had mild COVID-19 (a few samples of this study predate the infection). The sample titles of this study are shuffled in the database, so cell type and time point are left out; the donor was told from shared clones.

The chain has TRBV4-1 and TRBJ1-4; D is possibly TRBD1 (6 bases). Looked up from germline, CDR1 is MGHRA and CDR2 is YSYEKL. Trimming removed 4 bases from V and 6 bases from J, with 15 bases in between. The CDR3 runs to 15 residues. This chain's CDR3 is CASSRFPAGDEKLFF. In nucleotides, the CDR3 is TGCGCCAGCAGCCGATTCCCGGCAGGGGATGAAAAACTGTTTTTT.

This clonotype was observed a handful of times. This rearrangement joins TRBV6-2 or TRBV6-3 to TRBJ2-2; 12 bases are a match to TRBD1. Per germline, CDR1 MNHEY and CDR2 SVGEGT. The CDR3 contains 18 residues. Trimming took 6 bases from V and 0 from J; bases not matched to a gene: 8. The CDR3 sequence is CASRRKGQGAPNTGELFF. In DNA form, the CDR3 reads TGTGCCAGCAGACGCAAGGGACAGGGGGCCCCGAACACCGGGGAGCTGTTTTTT.

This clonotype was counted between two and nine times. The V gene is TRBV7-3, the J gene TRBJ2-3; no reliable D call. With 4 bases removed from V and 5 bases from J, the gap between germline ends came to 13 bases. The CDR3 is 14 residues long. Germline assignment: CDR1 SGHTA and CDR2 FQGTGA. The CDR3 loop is CASSSRAKGDTQYF. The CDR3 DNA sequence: TGTGCCAGCAGCTCCCGAGCGAAGGGAGATACGCAGTATTTT.

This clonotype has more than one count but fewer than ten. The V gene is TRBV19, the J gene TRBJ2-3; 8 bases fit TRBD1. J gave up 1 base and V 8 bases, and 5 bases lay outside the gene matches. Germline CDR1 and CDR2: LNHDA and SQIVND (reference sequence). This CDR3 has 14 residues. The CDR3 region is CASGQGGGTDTQYF. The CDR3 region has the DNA TGTGCCAGTGGACAGGGAGGAGGCACAGATACGCAGTATTTT. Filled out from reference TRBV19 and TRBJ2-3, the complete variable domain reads DGGITQSPKYLFRKEGQNVTLSCEQNLNHDAMYWYRQDPGQGLRLIYYSQIVNDFQKGDIAEGYSVSREKKESFPLTVTSAQKNPTAFYLCASGQGGGTDTQYFGPGTRLTVL.

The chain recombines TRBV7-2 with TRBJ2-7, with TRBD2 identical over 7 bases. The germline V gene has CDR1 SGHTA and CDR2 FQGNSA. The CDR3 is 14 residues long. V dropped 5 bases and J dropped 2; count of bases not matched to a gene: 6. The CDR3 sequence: CASSAGLVAYEQYV. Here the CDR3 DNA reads TGTGCCAGCAGCGCAGGACTAGTGGCCTACGAGCAGTACGTC.

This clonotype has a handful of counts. As DNA, the CDR3 is TGTGCCAGCTCACAGGACAGGGGGAGGACCCAGTACTTC. This translates into CASSQDRGRTQYF. The rearrangement uses TRBV18 and TRBJ2-5, with 10 bases lining up with TRBD1. Germline V CDR1 and CDR2: KGHSH, LQKENI. The CDR3 has 13 amino acids. After removal of 4 bases from V and 7 bases from J, the junction contained 3 bases not matched to a gene. The whole variable domain, filled in from reference TRBV18 and TRBJ2-5, reads NAGVMQNPRHLVRRRGQEARLRCSPMKGHSHVYWYRQLPEEGLKFMVYLQKENIIDESGMPKERFSAEFPKEGPSILRIQQVVRGDSAAYFCASSQDRGRTQYFGPGTRLLVL.

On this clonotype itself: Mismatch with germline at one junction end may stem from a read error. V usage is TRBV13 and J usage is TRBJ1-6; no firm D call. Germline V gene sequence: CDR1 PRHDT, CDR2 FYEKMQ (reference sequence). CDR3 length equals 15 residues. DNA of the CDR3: TGTGCCAGCAGCATAGGACGGGCGCGTAATTCACCCCTCCACTTT. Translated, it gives CASSIGRARNSPLHF. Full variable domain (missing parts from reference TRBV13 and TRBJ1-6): AAGVIQSPRHLIKEKRETATLKCYPIPRHDTVYWYQQGPGQDPQFLISFYEKMQSDKGSIPDRFSAQQFSDYHSELNMSSLELGDSALYFCASSIGRARNSPLHFGNGTRLTVT.

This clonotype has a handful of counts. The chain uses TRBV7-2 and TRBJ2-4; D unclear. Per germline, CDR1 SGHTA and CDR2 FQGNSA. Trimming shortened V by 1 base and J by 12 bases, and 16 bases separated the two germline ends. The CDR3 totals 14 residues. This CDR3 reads CASSLGGDSVYQYF. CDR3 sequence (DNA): TGTGCCAGCAGCTTAGGAGGCGACTCGGTATATCAGTACTTC.

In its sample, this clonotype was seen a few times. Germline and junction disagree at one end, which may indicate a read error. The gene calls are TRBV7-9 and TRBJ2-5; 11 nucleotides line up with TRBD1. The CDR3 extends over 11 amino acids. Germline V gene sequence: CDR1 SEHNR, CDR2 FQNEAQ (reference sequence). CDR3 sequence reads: CASSLEGQGDF. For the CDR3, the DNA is TGTGCCAGCAGCTTAGAGGGACAGGGGGACTTC. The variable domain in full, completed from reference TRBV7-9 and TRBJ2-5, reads DTGVSQNPRHKITKRGQNVTFRCDPISEHNRLYWYRQTLGQGPEFLTYFQNEAQLEKSRLLSDRFSAERPKGSFSTLEIQRTEQGDSAMYLCASSLEGQGDFGPGTRLLVL.

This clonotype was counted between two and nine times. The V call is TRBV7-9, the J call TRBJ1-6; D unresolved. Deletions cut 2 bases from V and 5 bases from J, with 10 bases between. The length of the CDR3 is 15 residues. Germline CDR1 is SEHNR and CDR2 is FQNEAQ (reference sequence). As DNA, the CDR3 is TGTGCCAGCAGCTTAATGGAGGGCAATAATTCACCCCTCCACTTT. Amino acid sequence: CASSLMEGNNSPLHF.

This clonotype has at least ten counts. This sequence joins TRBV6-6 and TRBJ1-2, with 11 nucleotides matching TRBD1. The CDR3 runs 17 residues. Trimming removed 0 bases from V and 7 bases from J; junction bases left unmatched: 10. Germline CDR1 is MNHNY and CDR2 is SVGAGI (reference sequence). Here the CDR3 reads CASSYSGQGAPGGGYTF. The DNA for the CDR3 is TGTGCCAGCAGTTACTCTGGACAGGGGGCCCCCGGGGGTGGCTACACCTTC.

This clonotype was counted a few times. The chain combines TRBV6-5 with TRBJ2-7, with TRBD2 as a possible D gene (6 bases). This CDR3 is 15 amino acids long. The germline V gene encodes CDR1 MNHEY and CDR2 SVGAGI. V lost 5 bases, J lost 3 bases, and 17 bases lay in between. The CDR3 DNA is TGTGCCAGCAGTACGGGGGATGTAACCTTCTACGAGCAGTACTTC. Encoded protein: CASSTGDVTFYEQYF.

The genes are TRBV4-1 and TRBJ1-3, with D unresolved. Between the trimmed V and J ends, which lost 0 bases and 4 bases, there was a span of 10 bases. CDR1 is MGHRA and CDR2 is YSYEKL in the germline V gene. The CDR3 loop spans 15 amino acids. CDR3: CASSQDRSGGNTIYF. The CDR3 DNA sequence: TGCGCCAGCAGCCAAGACAGGTCGGGGGGAAACACCATATATTTT.

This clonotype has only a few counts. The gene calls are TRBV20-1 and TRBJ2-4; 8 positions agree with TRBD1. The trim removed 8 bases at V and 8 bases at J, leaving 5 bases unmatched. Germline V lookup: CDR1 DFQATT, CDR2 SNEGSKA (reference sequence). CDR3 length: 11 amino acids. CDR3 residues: CSSDREDIQYF. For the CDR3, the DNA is TGCAGTTCGGACAGGGAGGACATTCAGTACTTC.

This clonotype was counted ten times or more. The CDR3 sequence is CASSQEYGRSGELFF. In nucleotides, the CDR3 is TGTGCCAGCAGCCAAGAATATGGACGGAGCGGGGAGCTGTTTTTT. The chain links TRBV14 to TRBJ2-2; D unclear. Germline V gene lookup returns CDR1 SGHDN and CDR2 FVKESK. The CDR3 contains 15 residues. The ends were cut back, 0 bases at V and 7 bases at J, with 12 bases in the middle.

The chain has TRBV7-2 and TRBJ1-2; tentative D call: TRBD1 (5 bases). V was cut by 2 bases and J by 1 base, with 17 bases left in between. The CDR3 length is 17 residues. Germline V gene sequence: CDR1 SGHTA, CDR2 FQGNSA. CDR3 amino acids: CASSLRLGDPFNYGYTF. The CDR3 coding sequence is TGTGCCAGCAGCTTACGGTTAGGGGACCCTTTTAACTATGGCTACACCTTC.

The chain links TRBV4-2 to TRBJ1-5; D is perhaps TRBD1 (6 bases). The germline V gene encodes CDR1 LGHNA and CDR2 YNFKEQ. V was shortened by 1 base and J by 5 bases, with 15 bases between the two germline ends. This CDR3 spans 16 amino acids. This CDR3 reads CASSQVGGGADQPQHF. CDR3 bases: TGTGCCAGCAGCCAAGTAGGGGGGGGGGCAGATCAGCCCCAGCATTTT.

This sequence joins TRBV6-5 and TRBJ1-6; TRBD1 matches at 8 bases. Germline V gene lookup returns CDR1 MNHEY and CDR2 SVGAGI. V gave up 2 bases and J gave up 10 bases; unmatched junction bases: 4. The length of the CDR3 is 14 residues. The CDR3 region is CASSYRTGNSPLHF. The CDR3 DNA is TGTGCCAGCAGTTACAGGACAGGGAACTCACCCCTCCACTTT.

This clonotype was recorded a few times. The CDR3 bases are TGTGCCAGCGTCTTAGCGGGGGGGAACCTAAATACGCAGTATTTT. It is translated as CASVLAGGNLNTQYF. This sequence joins TRBV9 and TRBJ2-3; TRBD2 matches 11 bases. CDR3 length: 15 residues. The V and J ends lost 7 bases and 7 bases, in that order; junction bases with no gene match: 11. Germline CDR1 and CDR2: SGDLS and YYNGEE.

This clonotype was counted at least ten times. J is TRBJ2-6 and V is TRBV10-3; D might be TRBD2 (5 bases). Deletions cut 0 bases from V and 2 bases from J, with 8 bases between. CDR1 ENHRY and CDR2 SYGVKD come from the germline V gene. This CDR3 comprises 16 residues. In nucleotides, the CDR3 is TGTGCCATCAGTGAGTCGATCGGGACTGGGGCCAACGTCCTGACTTTC. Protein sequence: CAISESIGTGANVLTF.

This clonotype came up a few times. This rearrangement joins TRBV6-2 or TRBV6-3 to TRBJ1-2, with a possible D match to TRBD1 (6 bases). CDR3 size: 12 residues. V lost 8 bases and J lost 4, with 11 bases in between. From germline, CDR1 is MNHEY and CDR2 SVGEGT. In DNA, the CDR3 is TGTGCCAGCGCCAGGGGAACCTATGGCTACACCTTC. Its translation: CASARGTYGYTF.

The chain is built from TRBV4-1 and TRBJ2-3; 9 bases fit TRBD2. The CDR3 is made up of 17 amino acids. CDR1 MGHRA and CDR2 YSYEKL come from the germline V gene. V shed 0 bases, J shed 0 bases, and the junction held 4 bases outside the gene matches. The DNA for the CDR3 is TGCGCCAGCAGCCAAGATCTAGCGGGGACTAGCACAGATACGCAGTATTTT. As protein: CASSQDLAGTSTDTQYF.

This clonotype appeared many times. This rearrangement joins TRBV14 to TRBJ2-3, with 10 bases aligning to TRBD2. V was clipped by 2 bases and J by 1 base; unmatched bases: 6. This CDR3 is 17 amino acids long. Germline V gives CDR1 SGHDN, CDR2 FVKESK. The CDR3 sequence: CASSQSTGTSGTDTQYF. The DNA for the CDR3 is TGTGCCAGCAGCCAATCCACCGGGACTAGCGGCACAGATACGCAGTATTTT. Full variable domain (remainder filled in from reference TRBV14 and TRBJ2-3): EAGVTQFPSHSVIEKGQTVTLRCDPISGHDNLYWYRRVMGKEIKFLLHFVKESKQDESGMPNNRFLAERTGGTYSTLKVQPAELEDSGVYFCASSQSTGTSGTDTQYFGPGTRLTVL.

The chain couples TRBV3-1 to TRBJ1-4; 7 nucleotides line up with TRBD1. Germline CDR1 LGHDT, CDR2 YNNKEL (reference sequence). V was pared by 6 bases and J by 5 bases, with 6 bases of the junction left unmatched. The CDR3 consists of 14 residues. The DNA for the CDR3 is TGTGCCAGCAGGGGCCGGGACAGCAATGAAAAACTGTTTTTT. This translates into CASRGRDSNEKLFF.

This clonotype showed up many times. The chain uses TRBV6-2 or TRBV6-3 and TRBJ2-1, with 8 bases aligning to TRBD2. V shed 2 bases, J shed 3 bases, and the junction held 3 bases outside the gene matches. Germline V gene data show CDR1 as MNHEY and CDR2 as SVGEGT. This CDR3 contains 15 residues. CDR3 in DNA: TGTGCCAGCAGTTACAGGGCGGGGGGCTACAATGAGCAGTTCTTC. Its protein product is CASSYRAGGYNEQFF.

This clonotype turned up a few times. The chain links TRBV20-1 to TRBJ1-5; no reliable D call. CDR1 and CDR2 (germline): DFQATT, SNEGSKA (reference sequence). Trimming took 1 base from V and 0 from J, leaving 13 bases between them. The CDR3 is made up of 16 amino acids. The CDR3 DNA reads TGCAGTGCTAGAGCGATTAGTATGGGTAGCAATCAGCCCCAGCATTTT. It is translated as CSARAISMGSNQPQHF.

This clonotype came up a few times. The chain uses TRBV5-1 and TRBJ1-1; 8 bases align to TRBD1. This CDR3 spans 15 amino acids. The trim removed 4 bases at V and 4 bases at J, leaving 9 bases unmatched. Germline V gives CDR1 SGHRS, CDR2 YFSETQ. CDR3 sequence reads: CASSTTGGSTTEAFF. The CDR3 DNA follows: TGCGCCAGCAGCACCACAGGGGGGTCGACCACTGAAGCTTTCTTT.

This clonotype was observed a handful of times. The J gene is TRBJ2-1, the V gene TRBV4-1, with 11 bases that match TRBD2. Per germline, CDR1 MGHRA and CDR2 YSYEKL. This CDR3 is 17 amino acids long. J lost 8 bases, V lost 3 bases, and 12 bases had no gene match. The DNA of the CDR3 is TGCGCCAGCAGCCACCTACGACTAGCGGGGCTAGTGGATGAGCAGTTCTTC. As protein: CASSHLRLAGLVDEQFF.

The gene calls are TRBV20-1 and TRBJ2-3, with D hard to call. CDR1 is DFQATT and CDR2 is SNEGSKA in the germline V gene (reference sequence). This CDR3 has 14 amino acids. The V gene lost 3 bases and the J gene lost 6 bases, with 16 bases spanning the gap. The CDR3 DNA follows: TGCAGTGCTAGCTTTGGCCCCATGGAGGATACGCAGTATTTT. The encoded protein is CSASFGPMEDTQYF.